The clone carrying this TCR beta chain was seen more than once but under ten times. Its antigen is still unknown. Trimming removed 4 bases from V and 5 bases from J; junction bases left unmatched: 6. CDR1 is SGHDN and CDR2 is FVKESK in the germline V gene. The CDR3 is made up of 15 amino acids. The source of the sample is a study of T cells in localized non-small cell lung cancer. Clones were sequenced by immunoSEQ multiplex PCR, and TCRdb holds only the in-frame ones, with some missing. The table lists more than 2,500 clones, around 25% of them singletons. Notes on the study in general: Uninvolved adjacent lung had the highest recorded T cell clonality, with tumor below it. Among the top 100 tumor clones, a median about 58 appeared in adjacent lung. Analysis by sequencing included only one tumor region, so heterogeneity remains possible.

This TCR was sampled from an older female donor with stage I squamous cell lung carcinoma. The chain combines TRBV14 with TRBJ2-7, with TRBD2 matching 12 bases. Sequencing was performed on normal lung tissue next to the tumor, taken before any cancer treatment. CDR3 sequence reads: CASSLTSGSIHEQYF. For the CDR3, the DNA is TGTGCCAGCAGCCTGACTAGCGGGAGTATCCACGAGCAGTACTTC. The full variable domain, its missing parts supplied by reference TRBV14 and TRBJ2-7, is EAGVTQFPSHSVIEKGQTVTLRCDPISGHDNLYWYRRVMGKEIKFLLHFVKESKQDESGMPNNRFLAERTGGTYSTLKVQPAELEDSGVYFCASSLTSGSIHEQYFGPGTRLTVT.